This TCR beta chain derives from a study of T cells in Graves' hyperthyroidism and ophthalmopathy. This clonotype was detected ten times or more. Antigen specificity is unknown. Not enrolled were patients with uncontrolled infection, other autoimmune disease, pregnancy or lactation. The PBMCs were sourced from fresh peripheral blood (about 10 ml). Amplification of TCR beta CDR3 regions was performed using RNA transcripts as template. An initial round of RT-PCR targeting the TCR CDR3 relied on the HTBI primer set. TCRdb fed the multiplex PCR reads into MiXCR, producing one record per CDR3 protein. The sample records roughly 500,000 distinct CDR3 sequences, around a quarter being singletons. V was clipped by 3 bases and J by 4 bases, with 27 bases between them. The CDR3 covers 19 residues. General observations from the study: From stable hyperthyroidism, ophthalmopathy was separated by a 13 V-J model.

Sequencing was performed on blood. This clonotype was sampled from a woman aged 25 to 45 with Graves' ophthalmopathy. The genes are TRBV12-3 or TRBV12-4 and TRBJ1-1; weak D call: TRBD1 (6 bases). The chain's CDR3 is CASSFTIWGIQGRGTEAFF. The CDR3 coding sequence is TGTGCCAGCAGTTTTACCATTTGGGGGATACAGGGTAGGGGCACTGAAGCTTTCTTT.